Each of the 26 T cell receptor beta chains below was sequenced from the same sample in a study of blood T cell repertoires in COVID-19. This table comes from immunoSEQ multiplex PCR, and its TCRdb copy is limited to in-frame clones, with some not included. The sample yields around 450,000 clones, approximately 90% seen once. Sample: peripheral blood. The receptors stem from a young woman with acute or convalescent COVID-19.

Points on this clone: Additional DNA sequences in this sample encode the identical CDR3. The chain's CDR3 is CASSLGGLAADTQYF. CDR3 sequence (DNA): TGTGCCAGCAGCTTAGGAGGGTTGGCCGCAGATACGCAGTATTTT. V and J are TRBV11-2 and TRBJ2-3; tentative D call: TRBD2 (5 bases). The length of the CDR3 is 15 residues. Germline CDR1 reads SGHAT; CDR2 reads FQNNGV. V gave up 1 base and J gave up 4 bases, with 12 bases separating them.

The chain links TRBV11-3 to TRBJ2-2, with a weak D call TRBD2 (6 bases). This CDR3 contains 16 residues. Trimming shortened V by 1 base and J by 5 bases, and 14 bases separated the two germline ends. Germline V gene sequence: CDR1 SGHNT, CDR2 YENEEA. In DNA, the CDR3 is TGTGCCAGCAGCTTAGGGGAGGACTGGATAACCGGGGAGCTGTTTTTT. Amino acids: CASSLGEDWITGELFF.

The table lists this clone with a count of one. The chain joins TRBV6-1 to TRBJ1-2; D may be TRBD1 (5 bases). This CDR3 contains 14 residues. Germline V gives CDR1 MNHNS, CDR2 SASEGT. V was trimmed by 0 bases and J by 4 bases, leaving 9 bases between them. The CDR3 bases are TGTGCCAGCAGTGAAGCCGACAGAGCCTATGGCTACACCTTC. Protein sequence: CASSEADRAYGYTF.

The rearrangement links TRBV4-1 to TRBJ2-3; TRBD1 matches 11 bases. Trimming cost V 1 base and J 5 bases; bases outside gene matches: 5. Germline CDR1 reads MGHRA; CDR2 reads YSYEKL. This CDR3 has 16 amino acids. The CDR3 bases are TGCGCCAGCAGCCAAGCCTGGGGACAGGGGGAAGATACGCAGTATTTT. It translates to CASSQAWGQGEDTQYF.

The CDR3: CASSQSFGTDTQYF. Here the CDR3 DNA reads TGCGCCAGCAGCCAATCTTTCGGGACAGATACGCAGTATTTT. This chain uses TRBV4-1 with TRBJ2-3; D gene unclear. Germline assignment: CDR1 MGHRA and CDR2 YSYEKL. The CDR3 covers 14 residues. V gave up 2 bases and J gave up 3 bases, with 9 bases separating them.

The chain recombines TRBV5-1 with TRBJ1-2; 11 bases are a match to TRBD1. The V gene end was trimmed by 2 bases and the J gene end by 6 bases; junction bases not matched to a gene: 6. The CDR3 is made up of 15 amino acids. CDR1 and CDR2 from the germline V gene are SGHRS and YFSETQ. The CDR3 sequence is CASSFQGQGADGYTF. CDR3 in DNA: TGCGCCAGCAGCTTCCAAGGACAGGGGGCCGATGGCTACACCTTC.

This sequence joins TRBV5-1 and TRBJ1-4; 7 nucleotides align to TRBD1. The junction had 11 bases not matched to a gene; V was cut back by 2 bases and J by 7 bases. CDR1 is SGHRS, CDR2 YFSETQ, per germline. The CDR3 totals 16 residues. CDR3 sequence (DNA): TGCGCCAGCAGCTTTACCGGAGGGGGCATGATTGAAAAACTGTTTTTT. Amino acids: CASSFTGGGMIEKLFF. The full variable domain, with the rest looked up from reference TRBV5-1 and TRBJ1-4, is KAGVTQTPRYLIKTRGQQVTLSCSPISGHRSVSWYQQTPGQGLQFLFEYFSETQRNKGNFPGRFSGRQFSNSRSEMNVSTLELGDSALYLCASSFTGGGMIEKLFFGSGTQLSVL.

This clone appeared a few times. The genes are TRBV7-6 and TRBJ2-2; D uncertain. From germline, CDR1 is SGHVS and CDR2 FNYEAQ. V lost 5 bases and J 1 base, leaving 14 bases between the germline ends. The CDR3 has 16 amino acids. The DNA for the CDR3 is TGTGCCAGCAGCGAATTCCAGTCGGGGAACACCGGGGAGCTGTTTTTT. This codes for CASSEFQSGNTGELFF.

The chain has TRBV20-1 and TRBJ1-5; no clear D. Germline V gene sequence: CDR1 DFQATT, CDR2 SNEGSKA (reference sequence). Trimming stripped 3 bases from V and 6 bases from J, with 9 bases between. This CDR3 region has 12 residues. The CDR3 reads CSASRGTQPQHF. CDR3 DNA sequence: TGCAGTGCTAGTCGCGGTACTCAGCCCCAGCATTTT.

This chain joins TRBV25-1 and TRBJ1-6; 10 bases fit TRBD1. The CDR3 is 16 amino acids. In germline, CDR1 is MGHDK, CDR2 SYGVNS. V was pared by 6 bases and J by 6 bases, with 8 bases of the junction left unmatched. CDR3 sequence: CASSETRTGGNSPLHF. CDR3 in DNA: TGTGCCAGCAGCGAGACCCGGACAGGGGGTAATTCACCCCTCCACTTT. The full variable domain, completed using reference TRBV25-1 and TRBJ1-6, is EADIYQTPRYLVIGTGKKITLECSQTMGHDKMYWYQQDPGMELHLIHYSYGVNSTEKGDLSSESTVSRIRTEHFPLTLESARPSHTSQYLCASSETRTGGNSPLHFGNGTRLTVT.

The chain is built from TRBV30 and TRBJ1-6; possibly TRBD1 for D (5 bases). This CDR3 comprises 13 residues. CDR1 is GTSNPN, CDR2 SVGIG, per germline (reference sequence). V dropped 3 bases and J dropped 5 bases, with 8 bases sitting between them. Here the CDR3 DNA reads TGTGCCTGGAGGACAGTCCATAATTCACCCCTCCACTTT. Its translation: CAWRTVHNSPLHF.

The DNA of the CDR3 is TGTGCCAGCAGCTTAGTGGGGACAGGGAACTATGGCTACACCTTC. Protein sequence: CASSLVGTGNYGYTF. The rearrangement joins TRBV7-2 to TRBJ1-2; 9 bases map to TRBD1. The length of the CDR3 is 15 residues. V lost 1 base, J lost 2 bases, and 2 bases stayed unmatched. CDR1 is SGHTA, CDR2 FQGNSA, per germline. Using reference TRBV7-2 and TRBJ1-2 for the parts outside the CDR3, the full variable domain is GAGVSQSPSNKVTEKGKDVELRCDPISGHTALYWYRQSLGQGLEFLIYFQGNSAPDKSGLPSDRFSAERTGGSVSTLTIQRTQQEDSAVYLCASSLVGTGNYGYTFGSGTRLTVV.

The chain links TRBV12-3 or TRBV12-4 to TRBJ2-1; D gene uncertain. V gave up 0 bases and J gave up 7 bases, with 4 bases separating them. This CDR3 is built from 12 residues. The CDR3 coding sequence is TGTGCCAGCAGTTTAGCCCGGAATGAGCAGTTCTTC. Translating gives CASSLARNEQFF.

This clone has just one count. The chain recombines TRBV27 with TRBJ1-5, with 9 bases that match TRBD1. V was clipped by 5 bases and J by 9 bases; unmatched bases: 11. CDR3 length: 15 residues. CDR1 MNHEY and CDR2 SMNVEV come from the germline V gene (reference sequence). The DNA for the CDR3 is TGTGCCAGCAGTCACTCCGGGACAGGGTACTCGCCCCAGCATTTT. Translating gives CASSHSGTGYSPQHF.

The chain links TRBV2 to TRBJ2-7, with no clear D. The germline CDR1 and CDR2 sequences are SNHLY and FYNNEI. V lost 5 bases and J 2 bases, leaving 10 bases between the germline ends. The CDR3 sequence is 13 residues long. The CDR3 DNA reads TGTGCCAGCAGTACCCGACAAACCTACGAGCAGTACTTC. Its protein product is CASSTRQTYEQYF.

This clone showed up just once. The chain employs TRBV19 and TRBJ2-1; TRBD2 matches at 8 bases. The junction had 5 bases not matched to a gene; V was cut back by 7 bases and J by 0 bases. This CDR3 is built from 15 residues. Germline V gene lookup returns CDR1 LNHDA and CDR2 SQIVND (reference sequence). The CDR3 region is CASNTGTSSYNEQFF. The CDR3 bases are TGTGCCAGTAATACCGGGACTAGCTCCTACAATGAGCAGTTCTTC.

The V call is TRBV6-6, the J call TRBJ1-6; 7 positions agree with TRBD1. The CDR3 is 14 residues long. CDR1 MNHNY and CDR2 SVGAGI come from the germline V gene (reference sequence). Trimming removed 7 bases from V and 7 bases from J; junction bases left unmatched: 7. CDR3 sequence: CASNPGTANSPLHF. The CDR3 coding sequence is TGTGCCAGCAACCCCGGGACAGCAAATTCACCCCTCCACTTT.

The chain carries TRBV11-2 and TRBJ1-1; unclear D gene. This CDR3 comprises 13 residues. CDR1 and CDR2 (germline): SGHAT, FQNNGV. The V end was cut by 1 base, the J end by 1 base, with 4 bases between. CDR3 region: CASSLGRNTEAFF. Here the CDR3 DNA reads TGTGCCAGCAGCTTAGGGAGGAACACTGAAGCTTTCTTT.

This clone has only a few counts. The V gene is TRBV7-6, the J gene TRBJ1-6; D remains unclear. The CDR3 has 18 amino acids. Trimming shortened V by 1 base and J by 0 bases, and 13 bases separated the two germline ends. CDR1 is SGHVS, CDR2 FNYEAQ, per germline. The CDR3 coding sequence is TGTGCCAGCAGCTTAGACGATTTGGGCACCTCCTATAATTCACCCCTCCACTTT. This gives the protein CASSLDDLGTSYNSPLHF.

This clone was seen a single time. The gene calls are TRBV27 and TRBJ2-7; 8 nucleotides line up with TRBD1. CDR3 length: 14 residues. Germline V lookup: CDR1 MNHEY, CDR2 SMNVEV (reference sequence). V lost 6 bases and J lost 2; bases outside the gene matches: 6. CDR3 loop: CASSPGQAAYEQYF. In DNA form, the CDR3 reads TGTGCCAGCAGCCCGGGACAGGCAGCCTACGAGCAGTACTTC.

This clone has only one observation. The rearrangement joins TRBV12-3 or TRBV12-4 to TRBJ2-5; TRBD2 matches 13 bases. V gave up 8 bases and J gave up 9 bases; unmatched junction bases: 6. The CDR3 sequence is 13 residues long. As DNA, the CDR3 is TGTGCCAGCCGTAGGACTAGCGGGGGTCCCCAGTACTTC. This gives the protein CASRRTSGGPQYF.

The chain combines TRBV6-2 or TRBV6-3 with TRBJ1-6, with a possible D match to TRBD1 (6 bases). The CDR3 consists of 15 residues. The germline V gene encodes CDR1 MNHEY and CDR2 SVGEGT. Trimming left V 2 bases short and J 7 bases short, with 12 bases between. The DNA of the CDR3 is TGTGCCAGCAGTTACCCCGGCAGGGGCAATTCACCCCTCCACTTT. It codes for CASSYPGRGNSPLHF.

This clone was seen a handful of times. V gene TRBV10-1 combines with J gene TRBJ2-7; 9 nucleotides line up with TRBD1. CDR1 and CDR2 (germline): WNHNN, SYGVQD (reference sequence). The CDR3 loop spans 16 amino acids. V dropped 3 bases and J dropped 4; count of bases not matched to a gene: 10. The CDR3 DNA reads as TGCGCCAGCAGTGATAAATTGGGGACAGGGAATTACGAGCAGTACTTC. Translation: CASSDKLGTGNYEQYF.

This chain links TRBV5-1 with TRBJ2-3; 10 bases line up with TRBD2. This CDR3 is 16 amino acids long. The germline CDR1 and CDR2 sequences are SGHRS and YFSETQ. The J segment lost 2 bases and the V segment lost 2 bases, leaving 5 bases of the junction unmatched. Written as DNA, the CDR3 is TGCGCCAGCAGCTTATTAGCGGGGGGTGACACAGATACGCAGTATTTT. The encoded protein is CASSLLAGGDTDTQYF.

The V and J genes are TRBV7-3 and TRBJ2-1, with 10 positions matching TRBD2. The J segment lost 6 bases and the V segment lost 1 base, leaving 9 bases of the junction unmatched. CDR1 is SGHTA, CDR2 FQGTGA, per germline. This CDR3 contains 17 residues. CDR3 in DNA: TGTGCCAGCAGCTTAAAGGGACCAGCGGGGGGGCGCAATGAGCAGTTCTTC. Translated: CASSLKGPAGGRNEQFF.

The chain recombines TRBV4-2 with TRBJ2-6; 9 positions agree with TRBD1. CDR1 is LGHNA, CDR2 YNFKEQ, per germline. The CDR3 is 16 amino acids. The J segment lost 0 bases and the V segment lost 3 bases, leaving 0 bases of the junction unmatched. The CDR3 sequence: CASSQTGGSGANVLTF. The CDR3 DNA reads TGTGCCAGCAGCCAGACAGGGGGCTCTGGGGCCAACGTCCTGACTTTC.